These T cell receptor beta chains were read from a single sample in a study of CD8 T cells in ankylosing spondylitis. TCRdb passed the 5' RACE reads through MiXCR, listing each CDR3 protein once. Of about 130,000 distinct CDR3 sequences in the sample, about a tenth were seen once. Sequencing was carried out using blood, either unsorted or a sorted T cell fraction (not recorded which). The receptor source for this set is a male donor with ankylosing spondylitis or in good health (not recorded which). Both conserved end residues are part of each CDR3. A D gene is named only where the DNA matches it firmly. Clone size, where shown, is once, few, many, or a class for clones that have expanded.

J gene: TRBJ2-2
clone size: few
D gene: NA
V gene: TRBV5-1
CDR3 DNA: TGCGCCAGCAGCTGGGGGGGACAAAACACCGGGGAGCTGTTTTTT
CDR3 protein: CASSWGGQNTGELFF

J gene: TRBJ2-6
clone size: NA
D gene: TRBD2
V gene: TRBV3-1
CDR3 DNA: TGTGCCAGCAGCCAACTCCCAGCGGGAGTGGATGGGGCCAACGTCCTGACTTTC
CDR3 protein: CASSQLPAGVDGANVLTF

J gene: TRBJ1-6
clone size: few
D gene: NA
V gene: TRBV28
CDR3 DNA: TGTGCCAGCAGTTTATCAGGGGATGATTCACCCCTCCACTTT
CDR3 protein: CASSLSGDDSPLHF

J gene: TRBJ2-1
clone size: many
D gene: TRBD2
V gene: TRBV5-5
CDR3 DNA: TGTGCCAGCACCATGGGATGGTGGCGGGAGAATACTGAGCAGTTCTTC
CDR3 protein: CASTMGWWRENTEQFF

J gene: TRBJ2-3
clone size: few
D gene: NA
V gene: TRBV7-3
CDR3 DNA: TGTGCCAGCAGCTCGGACCCCATTGGGAGAGGTGCAGATACGCAGTATTTT
CDR3 protein: CASSSDPIGRGADTQYF

J gene: TRBJ2-5
clone size: few
D gene: TRBD1
V gene: TRBV5-1
CDR3 DNA: TGCGCCAGCAGCTCACCGGGACAGAGGGTGGCAGAGACCCAGTACTTC
CDR3 protein: CASSSPGQRVAETQYF

J gene: TRBJ2-2
clone size: many
D gene: NA
V gene: TRBV5-6
CDR3 DNA: TGTGCCAGCAGCTTTTTGAGCTCCACGAACACCGGGGAGCTGTTTTTT
CDR3 protein: CASSFLSSTNTGELFF

J gene: TRBJ2-1
clone size: many
D gene: TRBD2
V gene: TRBV3-1
CDR3 DNA: TGTGCCAGCAGCCAAGTAATCCCACCCATAGCGGGATTGTTCTTC
CDR3 protein: CASSQVIPPIAGLFF

J gene: TRBJ2-1
clone size: many
D gene: TRBD2
V gene: TRBV28
CDR3 DNA: TGTGCCAGCAGTTTATCCGTCGGGAGGGCTTACAATGAGCAGTTCTTC
CDR3 protein: CASSLSVGRAYNEQFF

J gene: TRBJ1-1
clone size: many
D gene: TRBD1
V gene: TRBV5-1
CDR3 DNA: TGCGCCAGCAGCTCCCCGGGACAGGGTCGGTGGAACACTGAAGCTTTCTTT
CDR3 protein: CASSSPGQGRWNTEAFF

J gene: TRBJ1-1
clone size: many
D gene: TRBD1
V gene: TRBV5-1
CDR3 DNA: TGCGCCAGCAGCTCGCAGACAGGGAACCCCTTTGACACTGAAGCTTTCTTT
CDR3 protein: CASSSQTGNPFDTEAFF

J gene: TRBJ2-1
clone size: NA
D gene: TRBD1
V gene: TRBV6-1
CDR3 DNA: TGTGCCAGCAGTGGGCGGACAGGGGACAATGAGCAGTTCTTC
CDR3 protein: CASSGRTGDNEQFF

J gene: TRBJ1-1
clone size: many
D gene: NA
V gene: TRBV12-3/TRBV12-4
CDR3 DNA: TGTGCCAGCAGTTCGGACGGTGATGAGGCTTTCTTT
CDR3 protein: CASSSDGDEAFF

J gene: TRBJ1-3
clone size: few
D gene: NA
V gene: TRBV13
CDR3 DNA: TGTGCCAGCAGCTTAGGCATCGGACAGCGCTCTGGAAACACCATATATTTT
CDR3 protein: CASSLGIGQRSGNTIYF

J gene: TRBJ2-1
clone size: many
D gene: NA
V gene: TRBV29-1
CDR3 DNA: TGCAGCGTTGAAGATCCGAGAATGGGATCCAACAAAAATGAGCAGTTCTTC
CDR3 protein: CSVEDPRMGSNKNEQFF

J gene: TRBJ2-7
clone size: many
D gene: TRBD2
V gene: TRBV5-1
CDR3 DNA: TGCGCCAGCAGCTTGCGTAGCCTAGCGGGATTGACGAACCCCTCCTACGAGCAGTACTTC
CDR3 protein: CASSLRSLAGLTNPSYEQYF

J gene: TRBJ2-1
clone size: NA
D gene: NA
V gene: TRBV20-1
CDR3 DNA: TGCAGTGCGGAAGACCCGCTCCTCAATGAGCAGTTCTTC
CDR3 protein: CSAEDPLLNEQFF

J gene: TRBJ2-1
clone size: many
D gene: TRBD2
V gene: TRBV29-1
CDR3 DNA: TGCAGCGTTGAAGGCCACGGAGCGGGAGGGGACAATGAGCAGTTCTTC
CDR3 protein: CSVEGHGAGGDNEQFF

J gene: TRBJ2-7
clone size: NA
D gene: NA
V gene: TRBV11-2
CDR3 DNA: TGTGCCAGCAGCTCGATCTGCCGGACAGCCTCTAGAAAGGGACCCTACGAGCAGTACTTC
CDR3 protein: CASSSICRTASRKGPYEQYF

J gene: TRBJ2-7
clone size: many
D gene: NA
V gene: TRBV7-2
CDR3 DNA: TGTGCCAGCAGCTTAGTTTTGGCAGGGAACCACGAGCAGTACTTC
CDR3 protein: CASSLVLAGNHEQYF

J gene: TRBJ2-1
clone size: few
D gene: NA
V gene: TRBV4-1
CDR3 DNA: TGCGCCAGCAGCCAAGCCCTTTGGATTAACTACAATGAGCAGTTCTTC
CDR3 protein: CASSQALWINYNEQFF

J gene: TRBJ2-1
clone size: many
D gene: NA
V gene: TRBV5-1
CDR3 DNA: TGCGCCAGCAGCTCCTTACGCGGGAATGAGCAGTTCTTC
CDR3 protein: CASSSLRGNEQFF

J gene: TRBJ2-7
clone size: few
D gene: TRBD2
V gene: TRBV25-1
CDR3 DNA: TGTGCCAGCAGTTTTCTAGCGGGAGTGGGCTCCTACGAGCAGTACTTC
CDR3 protein: CASSFLAGVGSYEQYF

J gene: TRBJ2-4
clone size: many
D gene: NA
V gene: TRBV15
CDR3 DNA: TGTGCCACCAGCACCAAGAGGGAGGCCAATTACATTCAGTACTTC
CDR3 protein: CATSTKREANYIQYF

J gene: TRBJ2-1
clone size: many
D gene: NA
V gene: TRBV6-2/TRBV6-3
CDR3 DNA: TGTGCCAGCGGGTCAGTTGAGCAGTTCTTC
CDR3 protein: CASGSVEQFF

J gene: TRBJ1-1
clone size: NA
D gene: NA
V gene: TRBV20-1
CDR3 DNA: TGCAGTGCTAGAGATCTGCTTCTGCGCGCGGTAATGAACACTGAAGCTTTCTTT
CDR3 protein: CSARDLLLRAVMNTEAFF

J gene: TRBJ2-5
clone size: NA
D gene: NA
V gene: TRBV5-1
CDR3 DNA: TGCGCCAGCAGCTCTGTCGGACAGCGAGGGGAGACCCAGTACTTC
CDR3 protein: CASSSVGQRGETQYF

J gene: TRBJ1-5
clone size: once
D gene: NA
V gene: TRBV27
CDR3 DNA: TGTGCCAGCAGCCCTGGGGGAGGCAATCAGCCCCAGCATTTC
CDR3 protein: CASSPGGGNQPQHF

J gene: TRBJ2-7
clone size: many
D gene: TRBD2
V gene: TRBV20-1
CDR3 DNA: TGCAGTGCTAGAGTAGCGTCTAGCGGTTCCTACGAGCAGTACTTC
CDR3 protein: CSARVASSGSYEQYF

J gene: TRBJ2-1
clone size: NA
D gene: NA
V gene: TRBV24-1
CDR3 DNA: TGTGCCACCAGTACGGGACATCACAATGAGCAGTTCTTC
CDR3 protein: CATSTGHHNEQFF

J gene: TRBJ2-7
clone size: NA
D gene: TRBD2
V gene: TRBV20-1
CDR3 DNA: TGCAGTGCTAGAGCGACTAGCGTGAACGAGCAGTACTTC
CDR3 protein: CSARATSVNEQYF

J gene: TRBJ1-5
clone size: many
D gene: TRBD1
V gene: TRBV20-1
CDR3 DNA: TGCAGTGCTAGGACAGGGGGGAACCAGCCCCAGCATTTT
CDR3 protein: CSARTGGNQPQHF

J gene: TRBJ2-3
clone size: many
D gene: NA
V gene: TRBV5-1
CDR3 DNA: TGCGCCAGCAGCACCCCAGGGAGAGATACGCAGTATTTT
CDR3 protein: CASSTPGRDTQYF

J gene: TRBJ2-5
clone size: NA
D gene: NA
V gene: TRBV6-5
CDR3 DNA: TGTGCCAGCAGTTCGCATGCCCTGGCCCAGTACTTC
CDR3 protein: CASSSHALAQYF

J gene: TRBJ1-2
clone size: many
D gene: NA
V gene: TRBV5-6
CDR3 DNA: TGTGCCAGCAGCTTGTCCACAAACCAGTATGGCTACACCTTC
CDR3 protein: CASSLSTNQYGYTF

J gene: TRBJ1-5
clone size: many
D gene: NA
V gene: TRBV5-6
CDR3 DNA: TGTGCCAGCAGCTTGGGAGGTTATAGCAATCAGCCCCAGCATTTT
CDR3 protein: CASSLGGYSNQPQHF

J gene: TRBJ2-2
clone size: many
D gene: TRBD1
V gene: TRBV28
CDR3 DNA: TGTGCCAGCAACTACAGGGGGCGAATCACCGGGGAGCTGTTTTTT
CDR3 protein: CASNYRGRITGELFF

J gene: TRBJ2-1
clone size: few
D gene: NA
V gene: TRBV20-1
CDR3 DNA: TGCAGTGCCCGGGTCAGCAATGAGCAGTTCTTC
CDR3 protein: CSARVSNEQFF

J gene: TRBJ2-1
clone size: many
D gene: TRBD1
V gene: TRBV20-1
CDR3 DNA: TGCAGTGCTTCGACAGGGTATGAGCAGTTCTTC
CDR3 protein: CSASTGYEQFF

J gene: TRBJ2-7
clone size: many
D gene: TRBD1
V gene: TRBV6-1
CDR3 DNA: TGTGCCAGCAGCCGTGGACAGGCCTACAAATACGAGCAGTACTTC
CDR3 protein: CASSRGQAYKYEQYF

J gene: TRBJ2-5
clone size: many
D gene: TRBD2
V gene: TRBV20-1
CDR3 DNA: TGCAGTGCTAGCGAACTTAGCGGGAGGAAGGAGACCCAGTACTTC
CDR3 protein: CSASELSGRKETQYF

J gene: TRBJ2-1
clone size: few
D gene: NA
V gene: TRBV7-2
CDR3 DNA: TGTGCCAGCAGCTTAGGAGGCGGGGTAGGCGCCAATGAGCAGTTCTTC
CDR3 protein: CASSLGGGVGANEQFF

J gene: TRBJ1-1
clone size: few
D gene: TRBD1
V gene: TRBV7-9
CDR3 DNA: TGTGCCAGCGCCCGGACAGGGGGCATGAACACTGAAGCTTTCTTT
CDR3 protein: CASARTGGMNTEAFF

J gene: TRBJ1-6
clone size: many
D gene: TRBD1
V gene: TRBV6-5
CDR3 DNA: TGTGCCAGCAGTTACAGGCCGGGGACAGCCGTTAATTCACCCCTCCACTTT
CDR3 protein: CASSYRPGTAVNSPLHF

J gene: TRBJ1-5
clone size: NA
D gene: NA
V gene: TRBV12-5
CDR3 DNA: TGTGCTAGTGGGTATGACCATCAGCCCCAGCATTTT
CDR3 protein: CASGYDHQPQHF

J gene: TRBJ2-2
clone size: NA
D gene: NA
V gene: TRBV14
CDR3 DNA: TGTGCCAGCAGCCGGTCACTCGGCACCGGGGAGCTGTTTTTT
CDR3 protein: CASSRSLGTGELFF

J gene: TRBJ1-1
clone size: few
D gene: NA
V gene: TRBV5-1
CDR3 DNA: TGCGCCAGCAGCCCGGAAAGGTGGAACACTGAAGCTTTCTTT
CDR3 protein: CASSPERWNTEAFF

J gene: TRBJ2-3
clone size: many
D gene: NA
V gene: TRBV7-3
CDR3 DNA: TGTGCCAGCAGCTTAACGGCTGACGGGACAGATACGCAGTATTTT
CDR3 protein: CASSLTADGTDTQYF

J gene: TRBJ2-3
clone size: many
D gene: NA
V gene: TRBV4-3
CDR3 DNA: TGCGCCAGCAGCCAAGAAGGCGGGAAGGATACGCAGTATTTT
CDR3 protein: CASSQEGGKDTQYF